This note documents a single T cell receptor beta chain sequence. Its antigen is still unknown. This sample stems from a study of T cell responses to AZD1222 COVID-19 vaccine. Overall study: Pooling was applied to second doses at about 4 or about 12 weeks.

Repertoires were generated with immunoSEQ multiplex PCR, while TCRdb's copy carries only in-frame clones and drops some. The sample contains about 150,000 clones, about 90% of which appear only once. Whole-study findings and limits: The study found vaccine-associated CD4 TCRs spanning spike, dominant at 160-218 and 743-854. Donors, mostly white British, included more females; clonal diversity was possibly underestimated. Repertoires were sampled only after the peak T cell response.

The sequence was obtained from an adult in good health. This sample comprised peripheral blood, obtained on day 0 of AZD1222 vaccination.

This chain's CDR3 is CASSLRAGDSYEQYF. The CDR3 DNA reads as TGTGCCAGCAGCTTAAGGGCAGGGGACTCCTACGAGCAGTACTTC. This chain uses TRBV7-7 with TRBJ2-7; maybe TRBD1 (6 bases). The V gene lost 2 bases and the J gene lost 0 bases, with 11 bases spanning the gap. The CDR3 consists of 15 residues. Germline assignment: CDR1 SSHAT and CDR2 FNYEAQ (reference sequence).